This entry concerns a single T cell receptor (beta chain). This specimen includes other DNA sequences encoding the same CDR3. Each cell subset's genomic DNA was divided evenly among several immunoSEQ plates. The repertoire was sequenced with immunoSEQ multiplex PCR; TCRdb's copy has only in-frame clones and lacks some. The repertoire consists of 980,000 or so clones, with 60% to 85% occurring once and the leading ten covering around 1.4%. The CDR3 runs to 11 residues. The V end lost 2 bases, the J end lost 3 bases, and 0 bases lay between the germline ends. Germline lookup yields CDR1 KGHSH and CDR2 LQKENI. The record originates from a study of shared clonotypes between healthy human individuals. Partitioning of CD4+ cells yielded a CD45RA+ naive subset and a CD45RA-negative memory subset.

This sequence joins TRBV18 and TRBJ2-3; the D is unclear. Sequencing was performed on memory CD4+ T cells sorted from blood. Subset noted: CD45RA-negative fraction. The receptor was derived from a man aged 18 to 29 in good health. The CDR3: CASSPTDTQYF. The CDR3 nucleotides are TGTGCCAGCTCACCAACAGATACGCAGTATTTT.